This T cell receptor beta chain originates from a study of blood T cell repertoires in COVID-19. Study-level information: Sources were T cells, B-cell-depleted T cells, or PBMCs; the material itself was cDNA or gDNA.

Profiled with immunoSEQ multiplex PCR; TCRdb holds only in-frame clones, not every one. Here the sample spans some 110,000 clones, roughly 84% being singletons. There are 14 residues in the CDR3. Unmatched junction bases numbered 4, after V lost 4 bases and J lost 4 bases. Germline CDR1 and CDR2: MRHNA and SNTAGT. Sample: peripheral blood. The receptor was isolated from a man aged 40-50 years with acute or convalescent COVID-19. The chain uses TRBV6-4 and TRBJ1-3, with 7 bases that match TRBD1. The CDR3 loop reads CASSGGGKGNTIYF. As DNA, the CDR3 is TGTGCCAGCAGTGGAGGGGGCAAGGGAAACACCATATATTTT.